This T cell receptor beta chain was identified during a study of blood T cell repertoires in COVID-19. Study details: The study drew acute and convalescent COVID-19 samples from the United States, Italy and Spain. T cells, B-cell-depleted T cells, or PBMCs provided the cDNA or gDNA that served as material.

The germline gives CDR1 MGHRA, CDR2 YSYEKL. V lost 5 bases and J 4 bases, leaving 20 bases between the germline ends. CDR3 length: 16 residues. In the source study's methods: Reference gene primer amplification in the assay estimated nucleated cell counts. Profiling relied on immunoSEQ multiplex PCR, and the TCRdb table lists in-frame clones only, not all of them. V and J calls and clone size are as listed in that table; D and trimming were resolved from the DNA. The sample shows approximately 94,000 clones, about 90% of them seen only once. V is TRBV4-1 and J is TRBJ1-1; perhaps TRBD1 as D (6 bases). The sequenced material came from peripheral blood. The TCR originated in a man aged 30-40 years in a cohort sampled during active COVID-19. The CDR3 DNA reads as TGCGCCAGCAGCTCCCGGGGGGGCAGGGGAACCACTGAAGCTTTCTTT. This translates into CASSSRGGRGTTEAFF.